Below, 23 T cell receptor beta chains from the same sample are listed, as sequenced in a study of shared clonotypes between healthy human individuals. Assay used: immunoSEQ multiplex PCR; TCRdb lists only in-frame clones, some missing. Among 1.5 million to 2.5 million clones listed, roughly 94% were seen once. Only CD45RO-negative cells positively selected for CCR7 counted as naive CD8 cells, so terminally differentiated effector memory CD45RA+ cells were excluded. Sequencing was carried out using naive CD8+ T cells sorted from blood. Source of these receptors: a man between 18 and 35 years old in good health.

The CDR3 DNA sequence: TGTGCCAGCAGCACCAGACTAGCGGACACCGGGGAGCTGTTTTTT. It encodes CASSTRLADTGELFF. The rearrangement uses TRBV7-8 and TRBJ2-2; 9 bases are shared with TRBD2. Germline lookup yields CDR1 SGHVS and CDR2 FQNEAQ. Trimming took 5 bases from V and 3 from J; bases not matched to a gene: 4. This CDR3 region has 15 residues.

V and J are TRBV12-5 and TRBJ2-7; D is tentatively TRBD1 or TRBD2 (6 bases each). V was cut by 4 bases and J by 3 bases, with 13 bases left in between. Germline V gene lookup returns CDR1 LGHNT and CDR2 FRNRAP. The CDR3 runs to 14 residues. This CDR3 is CASGYQGTVYEQYF. The CDR3 nucleotides read TGTGCTAGTGGTTACCAGGGGACTGTCTACGAGCAGTACTTC. The full variable domain, rest sourced from reference TRBV12-5 and TRBJ2-7, is DARVTQTPRHKVTEMGQEVTMRCQPILGHNTVFWYRQTMMQGLELLAYFRNRAPLDDSGMPKDRFSAEMPDATLATLKIQPSEPRDSAVYFCASGYQGTVYEQYFGPGTRLTVT.

This clone was counted between two and nine times. The chain carries TRBV7-8 and TRBJ1-6; D gene unclear. This CDR3 comprises 15 residues. Between the trimmed V and J ends, which lost 4 bases and 5 bases, there was a span of 12 bases. Germline V lookup: CDR1 SGHVS, CDR2 FQNEAQ. The CDR3 is CASSSPARDNSPLHF. DNA for the CDR3: TGTGCCAGCAGCTCTCCTGCGAGGGATAATTCACCCCTCCACTTT.

The V call is TRBV27, the J call TRBJ1-4, with 9 bases aligning to TRBD1. The ends lost 6 bases at V and 6 bases at J; junction bases unmatched: 2. The germline gives CDR1 MNHEY, CDR2 SMNVEV (reference sequence). This CDR3 has 13 residues. The CDR3 reads CASRGTGYEKLFF. The CDR3 DNA sequence: TGTGCCAGCAGGGGGACAGGGTATGAAAAACTGTTTTTT.

V gene TRBV11-2 combines with J gene TRBJ2-7; 7 bases match TRBD2. V shed 5 bases, J shed 7 bases, and the junction held 20 bases outside the gene matches. CDR1 and CDR2 from the germline V gene are SGHAT and FQNNGV. CDR3 size: 17 residues. The CDR3 DNA follows: TGTGCCAGCAGCCCCCGAAAGGTAACGGCGGGAGAAGGGGAGCAGTACTTC. Translating it yields CASSPRKVTAGEGEQYF.

The chain links TRBV6-6 to TRBJ2-7, with D hard to call. Germline lookup yields CDR1 MNHNY and CDR2 SVGAGI (reference sequence). Trimming pared 2 bases from V and 2 bases from J, leaving 10 bases between. CDR3 length equals 14 residues. CDR3 in amino acids: CASSYEVPTYEQYF. The CDR3 region has the DNA TGTGCCAGCAGTTACGAAGTACCTACCTACGAGCAGTACTTC.

V gene TRBV4-3 combines with J gene TRBJ2-3; 9 positions agree with TRBD2. The CDR3 loop spans 16 amino acids. The V gene's germline CDR1 is LGHNA and CDR2 YSLEER. Trimming took 0 bases from V and 6 from J; bases not matched to a gene: 7. The CDR3, as DNA: TGCGCCAGCAGCCAAGATACGGGCGGGAGGGACGATACGCAGTATTTT. Encoded protein: CASSQDTGGRDDTQYF.

As for this clone: Other DNA sequences in the sample encode the same CDR3. V gene TRBV7-2 combines with J gene TRBJ2-7; TRBD2 matches 7 bases. The CDR3 totals 14 residues. J was trimmed by 4 bases and V by 5 bases; bases with no gene match: 8. The germline gives CDR1 SGHTA, CDR2 FQGNSA. DNA of the CDR3: TGTGCCAGCAGCCTGACGGGCGGGAGTTACGAGCAGTACTTC. This sequence encodes CASSLTGGSYEQYF.

The rearrangement joins TRBV5-4 to TRBJ2-7; D possibly uses TRBD1 or TRBD2 (5 bases each). The CDR3 is 14 amino acids. V was cut by 2 bases and J by 0 bases, with 9 bases left in between. CDR1 SGHNT and CDR2 YYREEE come from the germline V gene (reference sequence). Written as DNA, the CDR3 is TGTGCCAGCAGCTTCGGGGCCTTCTCCTACGAGCAGTACTTC. Translating it yields CASSFGAFSYEQYF. The variable domain in full, completed from reference TRBV5-4 and TRBJ2-7, reads ETGVTQSPTHLIKTRGQQVTLRCSSQSGHNTVSWYQQALGQGPQFIFQYYREEENGRGNFPPRFSGLQFPNYSSELNVNALELDDSALYLCASSFGAFSYEQYFGPGTRLTVT.

This clone was seen only once. This chain connects TRBV27 to TRBJ2-6; weak D call: TRBD2 (5 bases). Trimming shortened V by 5 bases and J by 1 base, and 18 bases separated the two germline ends. Per the germline V gene, CDR1 is MNHEY and CDR2 is SMNVEV (reference sequence). The length of the CDR3 is 18 residues. Here the CDR3 DNA reads TGTGCCAGCAGTATTACGCGTTTTGACTATTCTGGGGCCAACGTCCTGACTTTC. Amino acid sequence: CASSITRFDYSGANVLTF. Using reference TRBV27 and TRBJ2-6 for the parts outside the CDR3, the full variable domain is EAQVTQNPRYLITVTGKKLTVTCSQNMNHEYMSWYRQDPGLGLRQIYYSMNVEVTDKGDVPEGYKVSRKEKRNFPLILESPSPNQTSLYFCASSITRFDYSGANVLTFGAGSRLTVL.

This chain uses TRBV28 with TRBJ2-7; D is perhaps TRBD1 (7 bases). The V end was cut by 3 bases, the J end by 6 bases, with 12 bases between. There are 13 residues in the CDR3. The germline V gene has CDR1 MDHEN and CDR2 SYDVKM. This CDR3 is CASSFRGVFEQYF. The CDR3 DNA follows: TGTGCCAGCAGTTTCAGGGGGGTATTCGAGCAGTACTTC.

The V and J genes are TRBV7-2 and TRBJ2-7; no clear D. CDR1 is SGHTA, CDR2 FQGNSA, per germline. The CDR3 contains 14 residues. The germline V and J ends were trimmed by 5 bases and 5 bases, with 16 bases remaining between them. CDR3 region: CASSPLSIGDEQYF. CDR3 DNA sequence: TGTGCCAGCAGCCCACTATCGATTGGGGACGAGCAGTACTTC.

The chain joins TRBV12-5 to TRBJ1-2, with 7 bases aligning to TRBD1. After removal of 5 bases from V and 0 bases from J, the junction contained 9 bases not matched to a gene. The CDR3 totals 16 residues. Germline CDR1 and CDR2: LGHNT and FRNRAP. The CDR3 DNA reads TGTGCTAGTGGTCTACTCCGGGACAGAACTAACTATGGCTACACCTTC. Its protein is CASGLLRDRTNYGYTF.

The gene calls are TRBV2 and TRBJ1-4; TRBD1 matches 7 bases. CDR1 is SNHLY and CDR2 is FYNNEI in the germline V gene. The CDR3 totals 17 residues. The J segment lost 4 bases and the V segment lost 1 base, leaving 9 bases of the junction unmatched. The CDR3 region has the DNA TGTGCCAGCAGTGAAGGTTTGACAGGGTGGGGTAATGAAAAACTGTTTTTT. Protein: CASSEGLTGWGNEKLFF.

V gene TRBV7-9 combines with J gene TRBJ1-4; the D gene is possibly TRBD1 (6 bases). The CDR3 has 14 amino acids. Germline-derived CDR1 and CDR2 are SEHNR and FQNEAQ (reference sequence). V lost 10 bases, J lost 5 bases, and 17 bases lay in between. CDR3 bases: TGTGCCACATCTACTCCGGGGGCGAATGAAAAACTGTTTTTT. As protein: CATSTPGANEKLFF. Using reference TRBV7-9 and TRBJ1-4 for the parts outside the CDR3, the full variable domain is DTGVSQNPRHKITKRGQNVTFRCDPISEHNRLYWYRQTLGQGPEFLTYFQNEAQLEKSRLLSDRFSAERPKGSFSTLEIQRTEQGDSAMYLCATSTPGANEKLFFGSGTQLSVL.

The CDR3 region has the DNA TGTGCCAGCAGCAACGTAGCGGGGCAGTTCTTC. Protein: CASSNVAGQFF. The rearrangement joins TRBV5-6 to TRBJ2-1, with 7 bases matching TRBD2. The CDR3 has 11 amino acids. Germline CDR1 and CDR2: SGHDT and YYEEEE. The V and J ends lost 4 bases and 12 bases, in that order; junction bases with no gene match: 4.

The chain couples TRBV11-2 to TRBJ1-1, with D possibly TRBD1 on 6 matching bases. With 5 bases removed from V and 7 bases from J, the gap between germline ends came to 11 bases. This CDR3 has 12 amino acids. Germline V CDR1 and CDR2: SGHAT, FQNNGV. CDR3 sequence (DNA): TGTGCCAGCAGCACAGTAGGGGGTGAAGCTTTCTTT. Translating it yields CASSTVGGEAFF.

The rearrangement links TRBV14 to TRBJ2-1, with D possibly called TRBD1 or TRBD2 (5 bases each). CDR1 is SGHDN and CDR2 is FVKESK in the germline V gene. The CDR3 loop spans 20 amino acids. The ends were cut back, 1 base at V and 0 bases at J, with 22 bases in the middle. CDR3 DNA: TGTGCCAGCAGCCAAGTTGGGACGGGATTCTACACAGACTCCTACAATGAGCAGTTCTTC. Amino acid sequence: CASSQVGTGFYTDSYNEQFF.

The chain couples TRBV2 to TRBJ1-6; D not certain. Germline CDR1 and CDR2: SNHLY and FYNNEI. V gave up 3 bases and J gave up 3 bases, with 3 bases separating them. The CDR3 runs to 13 residues. The CDR3 DNA follows: TGTGCCAGCAGTGACCTCTATAATTCACCCCTCCACTTT. Encoded protein: CASSDLYNSPLHF.

The V gene is TRBV28, the J gene TRBJ2-1; possibly TRBD1 or TRBD2 for D (7 bases each). The V and J ends lost 1 base and 0 bases respectively, with 22 bases between them. CDR3 length: 20 amino acids. Per the germline V gene, CDR1 is MDHEN and CDR2 is SYDVKM. The CDR3 DNA follows: TGTGCCAGCAGTTTATTCTACAGGGGAGGGTCCTCCAGCTCCTACAATGAGCAGTTCTTC. Its protein is CASSLFYRGGSSSSYNEQFF. The whole variable domain, filled in from reference TRBV28 and TRBJ2-1, reads DVKVTQSSRYLVKRTGEKVFLECVQDMDHENMFWYRQDPGLGLRLIYFSYDVKMKEKGDIPEGYSVSREKKERFSLILESASTNQTSMYLCASSLFYRGGSSSSYNEQFFGPGTRLTVL.

The chain joins TRBV5-8 to TRBJ1-1, with no clear D. CDR3 length: 16 residues. V was shortened by 4 bases and J by 2 bases, with 18 bases between the two germline ends. Germline values: CDR1 SGHTS, CDR2 YDEGEE. The CDR3 loop reads CASSLPLRTGNTEAFF. DNA of the CDR3: TGTGCCAGCAGCCTCCCCTTAAGGACGGGAAACACTGAAGCTTTCTTT. Full variable domain (remainder filled in from reference TRBV5-8 and TRBJ1-1): EAGVTQSPTHLIKTRGQQATLRCSPISGHTSVYWYQQALGLGLQFLLWYDEGEERNRGNFPPRFSGRQFPNYSSELNVNALELEDSALYLCASSLPLRTGNTEAFFGQGTRLTVV.

This clone was counted once. The chain has TRBV4-1 and TRBJ1-1, with D unresolved. Deletions cut 0 bases from V and 8 bases from J, with 10 bases between. The CDR3 contains 13 residues. The germline gives CDR1 MGHRA, CDR2 YSYEKL. In DNA, the CDR3 is TGCGCCAGCAGCCAAGATTTGGGATCCGAAGCTTTCTTT. It is translated as CASSQDLGSEAFF.

For the CDR3, the DNA is TGTGCCAGCAGTCCGAGGACAGGGACAGGCTACACCTTC. It yields the protein CASSPRTGTGYTF. The chain combines TRBV28 with TRBJ1-2, with 8 bases aligning to TRBD1. The junction had 7 bases not matched to a gene; V was cut back by 5 bases and J by 8 bases. CDR1 MDHEN and CDR2 SYDVKM come from the germline V gene. The CDR3 consists of 13 residues.